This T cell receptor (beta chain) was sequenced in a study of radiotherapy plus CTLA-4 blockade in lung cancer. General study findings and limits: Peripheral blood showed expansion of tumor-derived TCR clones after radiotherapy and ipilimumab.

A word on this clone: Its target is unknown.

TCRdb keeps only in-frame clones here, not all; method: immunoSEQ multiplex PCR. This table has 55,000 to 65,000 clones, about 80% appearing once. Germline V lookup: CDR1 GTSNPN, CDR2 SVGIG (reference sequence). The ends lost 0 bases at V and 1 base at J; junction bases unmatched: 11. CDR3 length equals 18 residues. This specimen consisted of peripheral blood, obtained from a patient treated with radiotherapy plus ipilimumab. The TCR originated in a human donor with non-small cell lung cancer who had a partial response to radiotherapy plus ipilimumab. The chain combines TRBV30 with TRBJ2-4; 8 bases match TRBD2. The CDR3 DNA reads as TGTGCCTGGAGTGTCGTAGCGGGGCCACCCGTGGCCAAAAACATTCAGTACTTC. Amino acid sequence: CAWSVVAGPPVAKNIQYF.